This T cell receptor beta chain was sequenced in a study of T-cell reconstitution after alpha-beta-depleted transplantation in children. Preparation of the TCRbeta library used unique molecular identifiers. TCRdb fed the PCR reads into MiXCR, producing one record per CDR3 protein. The data show 500,000 to 600,000 distinct CDR3 sequences, around 18% seen once. V was trimmed by 2 bases and J by 0 bases, leaving 4 bases between them. From germline, CDR1 is SQVTM and CDR2 ANQGSEA. The CDR3 loop spans 13 amino acids. The chain recombines TRBV29-1 with TRBJ2-2; D ambiguous. The sample consisted of PBMCs from the stem cell graft donor, taken from the stem cell graft. The clonotype was recovered from a human donor who donated a stem cell graft to a child with acute lymphoblastic leukemia. The CDR3 here is CSVESPNTGELFF. The CDR3 DNA reads TGCAGCGTTGAAAGCCCGAACACCGGGGAGCTGTTTTTT.